This T cell receptor (beta chain) was captured in a study of shared T cell receptors in the human thymus. CDR1 is MNHNS, CDR2 SASEGT, per germline. The ends were cut back, 6 bases at V and 6 bases at J, with 15 bases in the middle. CDR3 size: 14 residues. Measured with immunoSEQ multiplex PCR; TCRdb has only the in-frame clones, and not every one. The table has about 660,000 clones, 70% to 90% seen once. This sample also appeared in a second study, on human thymus T cells. That paper notes: Donors were healthy Finnish infants having corrective surgery for congenital heart defects. Thymic samples were excised during corrective heart operations.

The chain uses TRBV6-1 and TRBJ1-5; the D gene is possibly TRBD1 (6 bases). The TCR was taken from a boy less than two years old with a congenital heart defect. Sequencing used thymocytes. In nucleotides, the CDR3 is TGTGCCAGCAGCGGAACGGGCAGGGGTCAGCCCCAGCATTTT. Residues: CASSGTGRGQPQHF.